This T cell receptor beta chain was captured by sequencing in a study of blood T cell repertoires in COVID-19. About the research overall: The United States, Italy and Spain provided the acute and convalescent COVID-19 samples. Sources were T cells, B-cell-depleted T cells, or PBMCs; the material itself was cDNA or gDNA.

The CDR3 spans 13 residues. The germline V gene has CDR1 LNHDA and CDR2 SQIVND (reference sequence). V gave up 4 bases and J gave up 9 bases, with 14 bases separating them. In the authors' methods: Scientists estimated how many nucleated cells there were by amplifying reference gene primers. TCRdb's copy holds only in-frame clones and misses some; the assay was immunoSEQ multiplex PCR. Clonal size and the V and J genes are those of that table, whereas D and trimming came from the DNA. Of 95,000 to 150,000 clones in the sample, around three quarters were seen once. This TCR came from a man aged 40-49 years with active or convalescent COVID-19. The specimen was peripheral blood. The V and J genes are TRBV19 and TRBJ2-3; D may be TRBD2 (6 bases). The CDR3 DNA reads TGTGCCAGTAGTACCTCTGGGGGAGGCACGCAGTATTTT. It translates to CASSTSGGGTQYF.